The rows below give T cell receptor beta chains drawn from one sample of a study of regulatory T cells in long-lasting Graves disease. MiXCR, applied by TCRdb to the multiplex PCR reads, yields one record per CDR3 protein. Of around 330,000 distinct CDR3 sequences listed, 15% to 20% are singletons. Sequenced here: peripheral blood mononuclear cells (PBMCs), sampled at new diagnosis, from a patient treated with antithyroid drugs. Receptor source: a female donor with Graves disease. The conserved cysteine and the conserved F or W are not part of the CDR3 here. Fields, in order: V gene, D gene, CDR3 protein. D genes are given only for firm matches.

TRBV27,TRBD2,ASSPRPSGLYEQY
TRBV9,NA,ASSGVGPAGEQY
TRBV11-3,TRBD1,ASSEDRDYEQY
TRBV20-1,TRBD2,SAILSGSVGELF
TRBV12-3/TRBV12-4,NA,ASSGANRQFYEQY
TRBV2,NA,ASKGSGVGLETQY
TRBV5-5,NA,ASTLDLRYTGELF
TRBV7-9,NA,ASSSQTSYYEQY
TRBV29-1,NA,SVVARDSSYEQY
TRBV18,NA,ASSPGVTSTDTQY
TRBV2,TRBD1,ASRRGGLGTHEQF
TRBV6-1,NA,ASSSLNFKGTQY
TRBV7-6,NA,ASSWGRQENTIY
TRBV20-1,NA,SASGLAPYEQY
TRBV3-1,NA,ASSQERVSSNTGELF
TRBV2,NA,ASTPSQETQY
TRBV5-1,NA,ASSPGAQSSYEQY
TRBV24-1,NA,ATSAEGAIYEQY
TRBV18,TRBD1,ASSPDRGSDGYT
TRBV20-1,TRBD2,SARGWGREGRETQY
TRBV11-2,NA,ASSLGTLGETQY
TRBV11-2,TRBD1,ASSLLWTGNDEQY
TRBV2,TRBD1,ASSEGPRGTVYEQY
TRBV29-1,TRBD1,SVSGGPLYEQY
TRBV12-5,TRBD1,ASGSPTGDPTDTQY
TRBV14,NA,ASSQYSTSGANVLT
TRBV7-8,TRBD2,ASSLDLTSGITVAYEQY
TRBV28,TRBD1,ASSTTGTGVYNEQF
TRBV19,NA,ASSMSAGISNQPQH
TRBV20-1,TRBD1,SAAEMDRAHLEQY
TRBV19,NA,ASSILRAEAIQPQH
TRBV10-1,TRBD2,ASPPVWVAGWYNEQF
TRBV28,TRBD1,ASKGGQGPNEQY
TRBV7-2,TRBD2,VSSLVGGSWQETQY
TRBV5-6,NA,ASSFITRLNTEAF
TRBV19,TRBD1,ASSKTGGGQETQY
TRBV10-3,NA,AISDGQGVYEQY
TRBV20-1,TRBD1,SAGRQGPGNEQF
TRBV5-1,NA,ASSLTPLGGVTGELF
TRBV6-4,NA,ASSDSGHALTDTQY
TRBV19,TRBD2,ASSISLRLAGRIGDTQY
TRBV6-1,NA,ASTPLGEETQY
TRBV28,NA,ATVTPAETQY
TRBV4-1,NA,ASSQERLRTANTEAF
TRBV12-3/TRBV12-4,NA,ASSSNGWSSTEAF
TRBV3-1,NA,ASSQGSAQY
TRBV6-5,NA,ASSYSIAEAF
TRBV11-1,NA,ASSLGLEGPYEQY